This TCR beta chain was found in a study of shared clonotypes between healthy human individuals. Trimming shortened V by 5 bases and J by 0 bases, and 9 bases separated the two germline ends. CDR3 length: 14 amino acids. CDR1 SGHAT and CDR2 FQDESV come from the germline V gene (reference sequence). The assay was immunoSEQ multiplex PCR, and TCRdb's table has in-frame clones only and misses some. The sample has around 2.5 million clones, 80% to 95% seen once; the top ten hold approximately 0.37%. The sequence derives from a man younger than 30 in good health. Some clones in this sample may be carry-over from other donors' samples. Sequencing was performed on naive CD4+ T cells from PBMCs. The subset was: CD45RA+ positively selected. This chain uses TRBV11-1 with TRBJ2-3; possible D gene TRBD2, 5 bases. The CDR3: CASSQRTSTDTQYF. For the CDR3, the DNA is TGTGCCAGCAGCCAACGGACTAGCACAGATACGCAGTATTTT.